This TCR beta chain was identified in a study of cytomegalovirus exposure and HLA in healthy donors (dated by TCRdb to about 2017). Turning to the overall study: A later analysis indicated that the 130 or so validation repertoires were generated on the platform also employed for the roughly 730 repertoires of the first cohort. High-throughput TCR immunosequencing, statistical association of individual TCRs with disease status, and machine learning were combined to predict cytomegalovirus infection status. In addition to the first cohort of around 670 subjects, a separate validation cohort of approximately 120 different subjects was used. The aim of the study was to test whether cataloging public T cell receptors could identify signatures of past pathogen exposure.

Points on this clone: Its specific antigen is unknown. Base qualities are not recorded, but no much larger clone differs from it by a single base.

Results and caveats for the whole study, not just this receptor: The authors suggested that the approach could potentially be extended to other disease states and immunological phenotypes. Most TCR sequences were observed very rarely across donors, whereas some public TCRs were present in many individuals. Cytomegalovirus status was reported to be diagnosed by the classifier with high specificity and sensitivity in both the original and validation cohorts. Of the cluster scores, approximately 95% were above 0 in a later analysis, which found that TCRs clustered in the first cohort also tended to co-occur in the 95 to 150 validation repertoires. The validation cohort had no HLA typing available for a later analysis, so co-occurrence within that cohort was assessed over all 120 or so repertoires. The study listed over 150 TCR beta chains as associated with cytomegalovirus. In vitro tests confirmed that three of the cytomegalovirus-associated TCR beta chains recognize cytomegalovirus antigens.

Per the germline V gene, SQVTM is the CDR1 and ANQGSEA is the CDR2. Compared with germline, V lacks 4 bases and J lacks 10 bases; bases without a gene match: 8. Spanning cysteine to phenylalanine, the CDR3 consists of 15 amino acids. Only the CDR3 DNA is retained, 45 bases long and in frame from the first base. Donors formed part of the validation cohort, which comprised 120 subjects and was distinct from the first cohort of several hundred subjects. The protocol used for the library was the immunoSEQ multiplex PCR assay. For the original study's pipeline: A statistical classification framework was built for diagnosing cytomegalovirus status from the catalog of TCR beta chain sequences. The immuneACCESS repertoire file appears here via TCRdb, limited to in-frame rearrangements. These files lack a portion of the clones; in checked studies, under half of the deficit traces to unresolved V genes, and the cause of the others is not known. V, J and clone size reflect that table, while D and trimming were determined from the DNA. The sample data list 150,000 to 200,000 clones, and 85% of these were observed just once. The biggest ten clones account for roughly 15% of the sample.

This sequence uses TRBV29-1 and TRBJ2-1; 15 junctional bases match TRBD2. Sequencing was performed on PBMCs. This sequence originates from a man aged 18 to 30 in good health and CMV-seropositive. The CDR3 sequence is CSVGTSGRASGEQFF. The DNA sequence is TGCAGCGTTGGGACTAGCGGGAGGGCCTCGGGCGAGCAGTTCTTC.